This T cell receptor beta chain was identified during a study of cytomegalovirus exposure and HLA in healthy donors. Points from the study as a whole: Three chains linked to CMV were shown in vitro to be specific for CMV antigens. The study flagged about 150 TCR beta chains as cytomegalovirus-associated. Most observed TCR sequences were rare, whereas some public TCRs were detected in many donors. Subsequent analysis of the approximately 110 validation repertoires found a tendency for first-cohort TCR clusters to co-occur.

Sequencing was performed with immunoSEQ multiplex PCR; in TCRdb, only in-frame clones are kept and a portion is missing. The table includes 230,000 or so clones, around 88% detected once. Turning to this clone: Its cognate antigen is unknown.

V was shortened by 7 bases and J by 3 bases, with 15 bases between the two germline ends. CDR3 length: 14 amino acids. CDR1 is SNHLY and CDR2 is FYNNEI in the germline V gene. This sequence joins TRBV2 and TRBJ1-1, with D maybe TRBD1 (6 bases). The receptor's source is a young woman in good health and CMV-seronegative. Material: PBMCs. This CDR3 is CASTTGHLDTEAFF. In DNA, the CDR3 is TGTGCCAGCACCACGGGACATCTGGACACTGAAGCTTTCTTT.